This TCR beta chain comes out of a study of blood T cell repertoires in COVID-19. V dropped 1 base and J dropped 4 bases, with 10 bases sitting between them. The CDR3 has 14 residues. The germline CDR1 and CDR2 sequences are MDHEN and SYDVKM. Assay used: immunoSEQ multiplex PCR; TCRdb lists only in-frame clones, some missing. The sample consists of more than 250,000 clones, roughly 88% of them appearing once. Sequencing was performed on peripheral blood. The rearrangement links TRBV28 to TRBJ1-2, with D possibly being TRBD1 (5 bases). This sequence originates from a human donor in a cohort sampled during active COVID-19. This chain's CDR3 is CASSLYQGTYGYTF. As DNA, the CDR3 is TGTGCCAGCAGTTTATACCAGGGCACCTATGGCTACACCTTC.